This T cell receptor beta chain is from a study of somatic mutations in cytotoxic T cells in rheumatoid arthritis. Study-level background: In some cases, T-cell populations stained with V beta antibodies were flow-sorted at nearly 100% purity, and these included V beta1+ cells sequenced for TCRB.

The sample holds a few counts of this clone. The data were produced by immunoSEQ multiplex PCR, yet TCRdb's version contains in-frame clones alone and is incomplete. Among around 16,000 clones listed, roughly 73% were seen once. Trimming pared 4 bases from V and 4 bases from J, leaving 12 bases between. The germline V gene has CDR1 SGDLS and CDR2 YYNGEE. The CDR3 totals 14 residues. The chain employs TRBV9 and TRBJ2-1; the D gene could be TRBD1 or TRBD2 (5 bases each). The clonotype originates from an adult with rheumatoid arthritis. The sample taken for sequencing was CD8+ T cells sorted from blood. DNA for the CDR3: TGTGCCAGCAGCCTCCGTGGGGGTTACAATGAGCAGTTCTTC. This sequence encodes CASSLRGGYNEQFF.